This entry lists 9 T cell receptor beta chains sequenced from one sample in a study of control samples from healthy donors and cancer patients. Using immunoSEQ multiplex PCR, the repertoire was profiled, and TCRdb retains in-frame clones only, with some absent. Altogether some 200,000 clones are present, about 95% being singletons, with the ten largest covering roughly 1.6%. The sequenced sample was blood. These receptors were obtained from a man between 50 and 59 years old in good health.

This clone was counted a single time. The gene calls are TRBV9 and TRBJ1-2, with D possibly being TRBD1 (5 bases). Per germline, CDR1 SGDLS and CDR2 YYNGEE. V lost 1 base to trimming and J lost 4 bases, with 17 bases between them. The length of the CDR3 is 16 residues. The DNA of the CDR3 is TGTGCCAGCAGCGTACGAGTAAGAGCAGGGCCCTATGGCTACACCTTC. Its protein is CASSVRVRAGPYGYTF.

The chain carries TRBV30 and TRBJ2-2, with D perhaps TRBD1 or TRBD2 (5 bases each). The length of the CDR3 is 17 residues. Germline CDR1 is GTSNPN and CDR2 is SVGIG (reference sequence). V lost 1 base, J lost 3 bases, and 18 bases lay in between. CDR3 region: CAWSATGTEHYTGELFF. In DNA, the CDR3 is TGTGCCTGGAGTGCCACCGGGACCGAGCATTACACCGGGGAGCTGTTTTTT.

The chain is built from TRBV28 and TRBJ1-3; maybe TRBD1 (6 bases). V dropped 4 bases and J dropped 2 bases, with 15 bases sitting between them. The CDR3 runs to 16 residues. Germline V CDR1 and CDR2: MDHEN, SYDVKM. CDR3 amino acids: CASSSPGQDPGNTIYF. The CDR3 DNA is TGTGCCAGCAGTTCACCGGGACAAGACCCTGGAAACACCATATATTTT.

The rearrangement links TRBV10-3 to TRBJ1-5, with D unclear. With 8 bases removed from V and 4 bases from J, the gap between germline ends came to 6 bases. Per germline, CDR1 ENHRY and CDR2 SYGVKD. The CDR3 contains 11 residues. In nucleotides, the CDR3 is TGTGCCATCGGGTTAAATCAGCCCCAGCATTTT. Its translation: CAIGLNQPQHF.

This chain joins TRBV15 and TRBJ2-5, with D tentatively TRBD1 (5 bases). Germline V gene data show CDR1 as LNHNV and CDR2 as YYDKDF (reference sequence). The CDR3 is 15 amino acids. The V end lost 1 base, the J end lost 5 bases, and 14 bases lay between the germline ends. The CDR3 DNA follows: TGTGCCACCAGCAGAGGGAGCAGGGTTGGCGAGACCCAGTACTTC. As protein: CATSRGSRVGETQYF.

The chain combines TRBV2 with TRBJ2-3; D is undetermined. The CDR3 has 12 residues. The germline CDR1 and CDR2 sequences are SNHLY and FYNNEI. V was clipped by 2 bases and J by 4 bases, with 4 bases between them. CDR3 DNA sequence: TGTGCCAGCAGTGAACCTTCAGATACGCAGTATTTT. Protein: CASSEPSDTQYF.

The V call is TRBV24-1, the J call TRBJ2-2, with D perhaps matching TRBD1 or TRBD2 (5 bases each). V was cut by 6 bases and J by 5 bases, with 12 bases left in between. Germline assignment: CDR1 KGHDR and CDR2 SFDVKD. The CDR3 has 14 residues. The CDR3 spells CATSRPGTTGELFF. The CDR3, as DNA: TGTGCCACCAGTCGCCCAGGGACGACCGGGGAGCTGTTTTTT.

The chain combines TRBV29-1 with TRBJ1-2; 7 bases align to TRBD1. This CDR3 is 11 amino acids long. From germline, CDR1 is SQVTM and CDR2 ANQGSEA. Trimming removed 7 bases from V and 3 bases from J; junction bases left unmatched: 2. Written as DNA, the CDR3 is TGCAGCGGTGGGACAGACTATGGCTACACCTTC. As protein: CSGGTDYGYTF.

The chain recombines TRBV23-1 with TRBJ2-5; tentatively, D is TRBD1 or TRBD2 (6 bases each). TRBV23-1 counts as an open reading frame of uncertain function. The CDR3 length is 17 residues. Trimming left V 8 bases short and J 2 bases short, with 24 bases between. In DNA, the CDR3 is TGCGCCAGCGGACCTACCCGGGGGCAGGGAATTCAAGAGACCCAGTACTTC. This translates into CASGPTRGQGIQETQYF.